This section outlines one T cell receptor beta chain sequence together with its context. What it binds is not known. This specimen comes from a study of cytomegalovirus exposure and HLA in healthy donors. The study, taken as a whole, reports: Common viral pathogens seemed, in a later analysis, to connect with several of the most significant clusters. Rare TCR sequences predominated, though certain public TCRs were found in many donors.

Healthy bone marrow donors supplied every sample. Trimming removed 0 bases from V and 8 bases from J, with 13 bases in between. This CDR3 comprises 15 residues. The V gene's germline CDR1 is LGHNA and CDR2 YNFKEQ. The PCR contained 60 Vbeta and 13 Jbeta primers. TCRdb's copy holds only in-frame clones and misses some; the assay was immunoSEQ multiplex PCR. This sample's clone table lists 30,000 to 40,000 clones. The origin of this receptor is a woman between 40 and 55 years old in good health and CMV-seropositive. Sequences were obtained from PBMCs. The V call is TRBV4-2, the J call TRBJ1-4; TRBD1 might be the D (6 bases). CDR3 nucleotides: TGTGCCAGCAGCCAAGACTTCGGGAGGGGGGAAAAACTGTTTTTT. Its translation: CASSQDFGRGEKLFF.